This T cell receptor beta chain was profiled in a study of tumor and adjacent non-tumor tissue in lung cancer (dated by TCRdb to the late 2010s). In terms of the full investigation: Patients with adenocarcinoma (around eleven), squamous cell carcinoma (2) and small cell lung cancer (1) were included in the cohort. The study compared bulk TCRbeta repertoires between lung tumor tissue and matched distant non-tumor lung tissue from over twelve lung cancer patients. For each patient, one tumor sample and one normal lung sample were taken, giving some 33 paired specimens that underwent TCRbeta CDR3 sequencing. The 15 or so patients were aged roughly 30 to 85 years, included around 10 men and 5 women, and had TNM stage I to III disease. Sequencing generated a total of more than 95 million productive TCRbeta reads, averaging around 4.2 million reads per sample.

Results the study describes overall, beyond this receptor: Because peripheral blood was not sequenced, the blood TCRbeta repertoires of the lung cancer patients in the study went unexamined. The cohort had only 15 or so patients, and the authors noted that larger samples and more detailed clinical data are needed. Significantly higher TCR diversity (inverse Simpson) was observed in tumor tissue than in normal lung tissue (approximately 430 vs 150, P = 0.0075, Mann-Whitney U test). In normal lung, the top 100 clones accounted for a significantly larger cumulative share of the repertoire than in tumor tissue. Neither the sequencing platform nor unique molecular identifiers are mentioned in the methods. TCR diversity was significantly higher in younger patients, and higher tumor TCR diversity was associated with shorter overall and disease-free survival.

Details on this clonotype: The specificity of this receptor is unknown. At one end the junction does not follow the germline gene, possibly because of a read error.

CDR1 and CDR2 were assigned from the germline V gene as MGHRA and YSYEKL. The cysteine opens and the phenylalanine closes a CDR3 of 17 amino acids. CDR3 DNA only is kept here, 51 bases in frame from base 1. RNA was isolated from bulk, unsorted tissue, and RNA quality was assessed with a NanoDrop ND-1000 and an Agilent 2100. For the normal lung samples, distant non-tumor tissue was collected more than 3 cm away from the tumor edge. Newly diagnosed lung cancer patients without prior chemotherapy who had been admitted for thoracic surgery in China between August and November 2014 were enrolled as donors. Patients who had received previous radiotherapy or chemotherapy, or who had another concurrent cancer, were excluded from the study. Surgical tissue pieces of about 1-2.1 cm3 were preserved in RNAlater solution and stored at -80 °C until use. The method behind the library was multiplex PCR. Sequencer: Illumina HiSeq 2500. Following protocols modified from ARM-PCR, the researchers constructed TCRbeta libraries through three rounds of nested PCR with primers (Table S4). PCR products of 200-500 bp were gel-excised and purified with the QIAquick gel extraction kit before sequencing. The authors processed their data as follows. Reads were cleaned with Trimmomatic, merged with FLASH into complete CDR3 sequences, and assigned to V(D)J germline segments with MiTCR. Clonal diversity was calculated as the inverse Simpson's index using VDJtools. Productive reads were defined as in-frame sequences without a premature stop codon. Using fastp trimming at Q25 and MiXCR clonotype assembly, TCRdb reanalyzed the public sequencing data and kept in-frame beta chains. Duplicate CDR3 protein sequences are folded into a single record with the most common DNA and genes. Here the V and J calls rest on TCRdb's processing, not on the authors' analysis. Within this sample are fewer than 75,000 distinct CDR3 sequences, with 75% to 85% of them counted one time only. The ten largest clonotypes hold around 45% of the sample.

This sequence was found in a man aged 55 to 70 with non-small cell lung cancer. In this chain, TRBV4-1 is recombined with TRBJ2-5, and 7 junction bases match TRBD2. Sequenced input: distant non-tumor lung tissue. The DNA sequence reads TGCGCCCGCAGTCAAGAGGACGGGAGGCCGAGGGGAGAGACCCAGTACTTC. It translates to CARSQEDGRPRGETQYF.